These 30 T cell receptor beta chains were all obtained from the same sample, sequenced in a study of control samples from healthy donors and cancer patients. Assay: immunoSEQ multiplex PCR; the TCRdb copy retains only in-frame clones and omits some. The sample yields about 220,000 clones, just under 95% seen once. Sequencing input: blood. The receptors were gathered from a man aged 50 to 60 in good health.

The J gene is TRBJ2-6, the V gene TRBV29-1, with D unresolved. The CDR3 covers 16 residues. Per germline, CDR1 SQVTM and CDR2 ANQGSEA. V gave up 4 bases and J gave up 0 bases, with 13 bases separating them. CDR3 sequence (DNA): TGCAGCGTTGCAGGCGGCGCTTACTCTGGGGCCAACGTCCTGACTTTC. The encoded protein is CSVAGGAYSGANVLTF.

This chain joins TRBV5-1 and TRBJ2-5; D may be TRBD2 (6 bases). Germline CDR1 SGHRS, CDR2 YFSETQ. The CDR3 consists of 15 residues. V was trimmed by 4 bases and J by 8 bases, leaving 21 bases between them. The CDR3 sequence: CASSPFGGEIRTQYF. CDR3 nucleotides: TGCGCCAGCAGCCCATTCGGGGGAGAAATACGAACCCAGTACTTC.

This sequence joins TRBV6-6 and TRBJ1-2; D is undetermined. Trimming stripped 0 bases from V and 7 bases from J, with 12 bases between. Germline assignment: CDR1 MNHNY and CDR2 SVGAGI (reference sequence). This CDR3 has 14 residues. The CDR3 sequence: CASSYSTPRPGYTF. The CDR3 DNA sequence: TGTGCCAGCAGTTACTCGACGCCTCGGCCTGGCTACACCTTC.

The chain has TRBV9 and TRBJ2-2; D is ambiguous. The CDR3 covers 12 residues. V lost 0 bases to trimming and J lost 7 bases, with 4 bases between them. Germline-derived CDR1 and CDR2 are SGDLS and YYNGEE. Here the CDR3 DNA reads TGTGCCAGCAGCGTAGTCGGCGGGGAGCTGTTTTTT. Encoded protein: CASSVVGGELFF.

The rearrangement links TRBV3-1 (or the pseudogene TRBV3-2) to TRBJ1-5; TRBD1 aligns across 8 bases. Germline-derived CDR1 and CDR2 are LGHDT and YNNKEL (reference sequence). The CDR3 is made up of 15 amino acids. V dropped 3 bases and J dropped 3; count of bases not matched to a gene: 4. The CDR3 coding sequence is TGTGCCAGCAGCCACGGACAGGGAGACAATCAGCCCCAGCATTTT. Translated, it gives CASSHGQGDNQPQHF.

V gene TRBV29-1 combines with J gene TRBJ2-3; no reliable D call. Germline values: CDR1 SQVTM, CDR2 ANQGSEA. Trimming took 4 bases from V and 3 from J, leaving 8 bases between them. The CDR3 totals 12 residues. CDR3 sequence reads: CSVGTATDTQYF. The CDR3 bases are TGCAGCGTTGGTACAGCAACAGATACGCAGTATTTT.

The chain employs TRBV25-1 and TRBJ1-5, with 9 positions matching TRBD1. J lost 5 bases, V lost 6 bases, and 8 bases had no gene match. This CDR3 is 15 amino acids long. The germline CDR1 and CDR2 sequences are MGHDK and SYGVNS. CDR3 sequence (DNA): TGTGCCAGCAGGGAAGGGACAGGGAATGATCAGCCCCAGCATTTT. It is translated as CASREGTGNDQPQHF. The variable domain in full, completed from reference TRBV25-1 and TRBJ1-5, reads EADIYQTPRYLVIGTGKKITLECSQTMGHDKMYWYQQDPGMELHLIHYSYGVNSTEKGDLSSESTVSRIRTEHFPLTLESARPSHTSQYLCASREGTGNDQPQHFGDGTRLSIL.

On this clone itself: The sample contains more than one DNA sequence encoding this CDR3. V usage is TRBV3-1 (or the pseudogene TRBV3-2) and J usage is TRBJ2-3; 13 bases agree with TRBD2. V shed 4 bases, J shed 3 bases, and the junction held 1 base outside the gene matches. This CDR3 contains 15 residues. Germline V gives CDR1 LGHDT, CDR2 YNNKEL (reference sequence). DNA for the CDR3: TGTGCCAGCAGCCGACTAGCGGGGGGTACAGATACGCAGTATTTT. Translated, it gives CASSRLAGGTDTQYF.

J is TRBJ1-4 and V is TRBV19; TRBD1 matches 9 bases. CDR3 length: 15 residues. Trimming at V came to 7 bases and at J to 3 bases, leaving 6 bases not matched to a gene. Germline V gene data show CDR1 as LNHDA and CDR2 as SQIVND (reference sequence). The CDR3 nucleotides are TGTGCCAGTAAGGACAGGGGAATGTCTAATGAAAAACTGTTTTTT. Translating gives CASKDRGMSNEKLFF.

This chain connects TRBV19 to TRBJ1-3; 7 nucleotides agree with TRBD1. V shed 7 bases and J 0 bases; nucleotides not matched to a gene: 6. Per germline, CDR1 LNHDA and CDR2 SQIVND (reference sequence). There are 15 residues in the CDR3. The CDR3 region is CASTPGGNSGNTIYF. Here the CDR3 DNA reads TGTGCCAGTACCCCAGGGGGAAACTCTGGAAACACCATATATTTT.

V and J are TRBV7-9 and TRBJ1-2; the match to TRBD1 covers 8 bases. V lost 5 bases, J lost 4 bases, and 6 bases stayed unmatched. Looked up from germline, CDR1 is SEHNR and CDR2 is FQNEAQ (reference sequence). This CDR3 comprises 14 residues. CDR3 residues: CASSADRVGYGYTF. CDR3 nucleotides: TGTGCCAGCAGCGCGGACAGGGTGGGCTATGGCTACACCTTC.

The rearrangement joins TRBV12-5 to TRBJ2-3, with a possible D match to TRBD1 (5 bases). The V gene's germline CDR1 is LGHNT and CDR2 FRNRAP. V shed 5 bases and J shed 1 base, with 10 bases lying between them. This CDR3 contains 14 residues. CDR3 nucleotides: TGTGCTAGTGGTAGAGAAGGGGGCACAGATACGCAGTATTTT. It encodes CASGREGGTDTQYF.

Points on this clone: Additional DNA sequences in this sample encode the identical CDR3. The chain has TRBV7-2 and TRBJ1-3; D possibly corresponds to TRBD1 (5 bases). The CDR3 runs 14 residues. V was clipped by 1 base and J by 7 bases, with 11 bases between them. Germline assignment: CDR1 SGHTA and CDR2 FQGNSA. CDR3 in DNA: TGTGCCAGCAGCTTAGGGGGCGCGGGTAACACCATATATTTT. It codes for CASSLGGAGNTIYF.

The gene calls are TRBV30 and TRBJ1-2; TRBD1 matches 8 bases. Germline lookup yields CDR1 GTSNPN and CDR2 SVGIG (reference sequence). There are 13 residues in the CDR3. Trimming cost V 0 bases and J 5 bases; bases outside gene matches: 2. The CDR3 DNA sequence: TGTGCCTGGAGTGTACAGGGGGTGTATGGCTACACCTTC. It codes for CAWSVQGVYGYTF.

V usage is TRBV27 and J usage is TRBJ2-7, with TRBD1 matching over 7 bases. The ends lost 3 bases at V and 0 bases at J; junction bases unmatched: 5. There are 15 residues in the CDR3. In germline, CDR1 is MNHEY, CDR2 SMNVEV (reference sequence). The DNA for the CDR3 is TGTGCCAGCAGTTTTAATTGGGACAGCTCCTACGAGCAGTACTTC. Its translation: CASSFNWDSSYEQYF.

The rearrangement uses TRBV6-6 and TRBJ1-5, with no clear D. This CDR3 contains 13 residues. V was clipped by 2 bases and J by 5 bases, with 7 bases between them. The germline CDR1 and CDR2 sequences are MNHNY and SVGAGI (reference sequence). The CDR3 sequence is CASSYRADQPQHF. The CDR3 DNA reads as TGTGCCAGCAGTTACAGGGCCGATCAGCCCCAGCATTTT.

Points on this clone: A read error may account for a junction end that differs from germline. The V gene is TRBV7-3, the J gene TRBJ2-6; D gene uncertain. This CDR3 contains 13 residues. Germline CDR1 SGHTA, CDR2 FQGTGA. CDR3 nucleotide sequence: TGTGCCAGCAGCCCTTCTGTGGCCAACGTCCTGACTTTC. Translation gives CASSPSVANVLTF.

This clone has only one observation. The genes are TRBV18 and TRBJ1-6; 7 bases match TRBD1. The germline V gene has CDR1 KGHSH and CDR2 LQKENI. The CDR3 covers 12 residues. J gave up 10 bases and V 8 bases, and 5 bases lay outside the gene matches. The CDR3 loop is CASADRASPLHF. The CDR3 DNA sequence: TGTGCCAGCGCCGACAGGGCCTCACCCCTCCACTTT.

The rearrangement joins TRBV19 to TRBJ2-1; possible D gene TRBD1, 6 bases. Trimming stripped 4 bases from V and 7 bases from J, with 14 bases between. CDR3 length: 14 residues. CDR1 and CDR2 (germline): LNHDA, SQIVND (reference sequence). The CDR3 DNA is TGTGCCAGTAGTAAACAGGGAATCCGGAATGAGCAGTTCTTC. This encodes CASSKQGIRNEQFF.

The rearrangement links TRBV11-2 to TRBJ2-2, with D perhaps matching TRBD1 or TRBD2 (5 bases each). V was clipped by 1 base and J by 9 bases, with 6 bases between them. The V gene's germline CDR1 is SGHAT and CDR2 FQNNGV. CDR3 size: 12 residues. The CDR3 region has the DNA TGTGCCAGCAGCTTAGGGGGGTGGGAGCTGTTTTTT. The encoded protein is CASSLGGWELFF.

This sequence joins TRBV5-4 and TRBJ2-1; TRBD2 agrees at 8 bases. Trimming took 1 base from V and 8 from J; bases not matched to a gene: 5. Germline loops: CDR1 SGHNT, CDR2 YYREEE (reference sequence). The CDR3 consists of 14 residues. This chain's CDR3 is CASSLSGGGHEQFF. The CDR3 nucleotides read TGTGCCAGCAGCTTGTCAGGCGGGGGGCATGAGCAGTTCTTC. The full variable domain, with the rest looked up from reference TRBV5-4 and TRBJ2-1, is ETGVTQSPTHLIKTRGQQVTLRCSSQSGHNTVSWYQQALGQGPQFIFQYYREEENGRGNFPPRFSGLQFPNYSSELNVNALELDDSALYLCASSLSGGGHEQFFGPGTRLTVL.

This chain uses TRBV6-5 with TRBJ2-7; 7 nucleotides agree with TRBD1. The CDR3 runs 15 residues. V shed 6 bases and J 1 base; nucleotides not matched to a gene: 9. The germline V gene encodes CDR1 MNHEY and CDR2 SVGAGI. The CDR3: CASRRTGLTSYEQYV. CDR3 nucleotides: TGTGCCAGCAGAAGGACAGGCTTGACTTCCTACGAGCAGTACGTC.

A few counts support this clone. The chain is built from TRBV5-8 and TRBJ2-1, with 7 bases aligning to TRBD2. V lost 8 bases and J lost 0; bases outside the gene matches: 11. From germline, CDR1 is SGHTS and CDR2 YDEGEE. This CDR3 is 16 amino acids long. The CDR3 sequence is CARGGASGPSYNEQFF. CDR3 coding DNA: TGTGCCAGGGGGGGAGCTAGCGGACCCTCCTACAATGAGCAGTTCTTC.

V usage is TRBV6-5 and J usage is TRBJ1-2; tentative D call: TRBD1 (5 bases). Looked up from germline, CDR1 is MNHEY and CDR2 is SVGAGI. V lost 8 bases and J 1 base, leaving 14 bases between the germline ends. This CDR3 spans 14 amino acids. CDR3 sequence (DNA): TGTGCCAGCGGCGGCAGGGAGGGTAACTATGGCTACACCTTC. Residues: CASGGREGNYGYTF.

The chain is built from TRBV6-2 or TRBV6-3 and TRBJ2-3; D gene ambiguous. The CDR3 runs to 14 residues. The V gene's germline CDR1 is MNHEY and CDR2 SVGEGT. Trimming stripped 2 bases from V and 5 bases from J, with 11 bases between. In nucleotides, the CDR3 is TGTGCCAGCAGTTACGTGTCCTCGCAAGATACGCAGTATTTT. The encoded protein is CASSYVSSQDTQYF.

The rearrangement uses TRBV11-3 and TRBJ1-3, with TRBD1 as a possible D gene (5 bases). The CDR3 is 13 amino acids. Germline V gives CDR1 SGHNT, CDR2 YENEEA. Trimming stripped 0 bases from V and 8 bases from J, with 8 bases between. DNA for the CDR3: TGTGCCAGCAGCTTAGAGATGGGGGACACCATATATTTT. Residues: CASSLEMGDTIYF.

This chain links TRBV5-6 with TRBJ1-2; no clear D gene. Trimming took 0 bases from V and 5 from J, leaving 5 bases between them. In germline, CDR1 is SGHDT, CDR2 YYEEEE. The CDR3 length is 12 residues. The CDR3 nucleotides read TGTGCCAGCAGCTTGGCCGGGTATGGCTACACCTTC. Amino acid sequence: CASSLAGYGYTF.

The chain joins TRBV3-1 (or the pseudogene TRBV3-2) to TRBJ2-4, with 11 bases fitting TRBD2. Unmatched junction bases numbered 8, after V lost 4 bases and J lost 0 bases. Germline V gives CDR1 LGHDT, CDR2 YNNKEL (reference sequence). The CDR3 contains 18 residues. The CDR3 is CASSPLAGGGSAKNIQYF. As DNA, the CDR3 is TGTGCCAGCAGCCCGCTAGCGGGGGGCGGTTCAGCCAAAAACATTCAGTACTTC.

The genes are TRBV5-1 and TRBJ2-1; 12 nucleotides line up with TRBD2. CDR1 is SGHRS and CDR2 is YFSETQ in the germline V gene. This CDR3 is 18 amino acids long. J gave up 1 base and V 1 base, and 6 bases lay outside the gene matches. The CDR3 DNA is TGCGCCAGCAGCTTGCCTAGCGGGGGGGCCATTTCCTACAATGAGCAGTTCTTC. It codes for CASSLPSGGAISYNEQFF.

This clone was picked up one time. The chain joins TRBV4-1 to TRBJ1-3; D gene ambiguous. This CDR3 region has 13 residues. Trimming removed 8 bases at V and 1 base at J, with 9 bases between. CDR1 is MGHRA, CDR2 YSYEKL, per germline. This chain's CDR3 is CASRFSSGNTIYF. CDR3 in DNA: TGCGCCAGCCGATTCTCATCTGGAAACACCATATATTTT.